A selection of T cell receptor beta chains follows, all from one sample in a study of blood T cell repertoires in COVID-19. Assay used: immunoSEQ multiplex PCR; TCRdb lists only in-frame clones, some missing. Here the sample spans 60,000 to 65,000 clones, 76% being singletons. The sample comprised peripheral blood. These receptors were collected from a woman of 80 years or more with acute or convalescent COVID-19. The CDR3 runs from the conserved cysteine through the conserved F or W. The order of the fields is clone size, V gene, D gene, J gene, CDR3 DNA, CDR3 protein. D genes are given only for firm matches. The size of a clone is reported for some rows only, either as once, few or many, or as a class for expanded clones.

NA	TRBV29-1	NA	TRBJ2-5	TGCAGCGTTGACAGGGAGGCAGAGACCCAGTACTTC	CSVDREAETQYF
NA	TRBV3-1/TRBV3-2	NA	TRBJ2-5	TGTGCCAGCAGCCTGAGCGGACAGCAAGAGACCCAGTACTTC	CASSLSGQQETQYF
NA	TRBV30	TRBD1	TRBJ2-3	TGTGCCTGGAGTTCACGGACGTTAAGGGACAGGCGACACACAGATACGCAGTATTTT	CAWSSRTLRDRRHTDTQYF
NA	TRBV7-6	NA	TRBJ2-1	TGTGCCAGCAGCTCCGCGGGTAGCTCCTACAATGAGCAGTTCTTC	CASSSAGSSYNEQFF
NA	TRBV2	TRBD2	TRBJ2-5	TGTGCCAGCGGGGGACTAGCGGGAGGAGAGACCCAGTACTTC	CASGGLAGGETQYF
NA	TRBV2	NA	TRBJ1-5	TGTGCCAGCAGCCGGACAGATAATCAGCCCCAGCATTTT	CASSRTDNQPQHF
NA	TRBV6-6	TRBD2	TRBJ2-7	TGTGCCAGTGAAGCGGGAGGGGTCTACGAGCAGTACTTC	CASEAGGVYEQYF
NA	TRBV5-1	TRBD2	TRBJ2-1	TGCGCCAGCAGCTTGCGAGGGACTAGCGGGAGTTCGGATGAGCAGTTCTTC	CASSLRGTSGSSDEQFF
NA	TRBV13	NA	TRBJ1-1	TGTGCCAGCAGCTTAGAAGGGGGGGGCACTGAAGCTTTCTTT	CASSLEGGGTEAFF
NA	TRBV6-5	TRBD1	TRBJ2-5	TGTGCCAGCAGTTACCCCCGGGACAGGGGGCGGGAGACCCAGTACTTC	CASSYPRDRGRETQYF
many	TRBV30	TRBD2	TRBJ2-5	TGTGCCTGGAGTCGACCGGATAGCGGGAGGATGACCCAGTACTTC	CAWSRPDSGRMTQYF
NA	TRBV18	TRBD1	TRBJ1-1	TGTGCCAGCACCGGGACAGGCTCCAGGAACACTGAAGCTTTCTTT	CASTGTGSRNTEAFF
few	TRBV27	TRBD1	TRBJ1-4	TGTGCCAGCAGTTCGGGACAGGGGAATGAAAAACTGTTTTTT	CASSSGQGNEKLFF
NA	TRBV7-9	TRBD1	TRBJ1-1	TGTGCCAGCAGCTTGAACGCAGGGGGCGGGGATGAAGCTTTCTTT	CASSLNAGGGDEAFF
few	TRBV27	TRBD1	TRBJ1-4	TGTGCCAGCAGACAGGGGAAGAGGTTTGAAAAACTGTTTTTT	CASRQGKRFEKLFF
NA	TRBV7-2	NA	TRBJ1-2	TGTGCCAGCAGCAATCAGGGGTATGGCTACACCTTC	CASSNQGYGYTF
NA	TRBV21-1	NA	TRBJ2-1	TGTGCCAGCAGCTCAAAGGGGGGGCGGGCGTCCTACAATGAGCAGTTCTTC	CASSSKGGRASYNEQFF
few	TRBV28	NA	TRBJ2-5	TGTGCCAGCAGTCTGGGGAGAGTATACCAAGAGACCCAGTACTTC	CASSLGRVYQETQYF
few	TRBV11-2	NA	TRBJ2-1	TGTGCCAGCAGCCTAGGGGCAGGTGAGCAGTTCTTC	CASSLGAGEQFF
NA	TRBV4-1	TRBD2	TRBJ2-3	TGCGCCAGCAGCCAAGCCCTAGCGGGAGGGCACACAGATACGCAGTATTTT	CASSQALAGGHTDTQYF
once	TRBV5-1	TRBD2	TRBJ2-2	TGCGCCAGCAGCTCTACCGGGACTAGCGGACCGAACACCGGGGAGCTGTTTTTT	CASSSTGTSGPNTGELFF
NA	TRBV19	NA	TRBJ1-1	TGTGCCAGTAGTATGGGGGTCAGGAGGGAAGCTGAAGCTTTCTTT	CASSMGVRREAEAFF
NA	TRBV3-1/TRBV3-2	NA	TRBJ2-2	TGTGCCAGCAGCCAAGATCCTACGTACACCGGGGAGCTGTTTTTT	CASSQDPTYTGELFF
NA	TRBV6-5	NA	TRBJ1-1	TGTGCCAGCAGTTATGCAAGACAGCCAGCGTCAGCTTTCTTT	CASSYARQPASAFF
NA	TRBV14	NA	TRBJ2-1	TGTGCCAGCAGCCCTTGGGCTAGCGCCTCCTACAATGAGCAGTTCTTC	CASSPWASASYNEQFF
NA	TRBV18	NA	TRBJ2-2	TGTGCCAGCTCACGGGGAGTACAGAGTAACACCGGGGAGCTGTTTTTT	CASSRGVQSNTGELFF
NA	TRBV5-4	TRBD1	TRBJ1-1	TGTGCCAGCAGCAAGGGACAGGGGGGGTGGTACACTGAAGCTTTCTTT	CASSKGQGGWYTEAFF
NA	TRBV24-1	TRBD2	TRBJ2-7	TGTGCCACCAGTGATACGGGGACTAGCGAGACCTACGAGCAGTACTTC	CATSDTGTSETYEQYF
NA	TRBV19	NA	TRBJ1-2	TGTGCCACTCGCTCGGGAGCCGGGAACTATGGCTACACCTTC	CATRSGAGNYGYTF
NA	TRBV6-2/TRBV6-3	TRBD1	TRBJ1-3	TGTGCCAGCAGTTCAGGGGGCGAAAACACCATATATTTT	CASSSGGENTIYF
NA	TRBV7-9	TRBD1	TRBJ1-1	TGTGCCAGCAGCTCCCCGGGACAGCATGAAGCTTTCTTT	CASSSPGQHEAFF
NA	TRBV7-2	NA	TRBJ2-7	TGTGCCAGCAGCTGGGAAGGACAGAGCGGAGGACAGCAGTACTTC	CASSWEGQSGGQQYF
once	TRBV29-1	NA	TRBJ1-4	TGCAGCGTTGGTAGGGGTACGGGTGAAAAACTGTTTTTT	CSVGRGTGEKLFF
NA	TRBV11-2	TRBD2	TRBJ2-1	TGTGCCAGCAGCTCCGGACTAGCGGGAGTGGTGGGTTGGAGGAATGAGCAGTTCTTC	CASSSGLAGVVGWRNEQFF
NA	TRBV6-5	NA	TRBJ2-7	TGTGCCAGCAGTTACTCGCCGAACGGGTACGAGCAGTACTTC	CASSYSPNGYEQYF
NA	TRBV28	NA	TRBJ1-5	TGTGCCAGCAGCGGACAGACTAGCAATCAGCCCCAGCATTTT	CASSGQTSNQPQHF
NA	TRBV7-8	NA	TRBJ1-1	TGTGCCAGCAGCTTACGGGGGGCGACTGAAGCTTTCTTT	CASSLRGATEAFF
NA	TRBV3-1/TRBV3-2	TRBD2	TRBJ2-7	TGTGCCAGCAGCCGGACTAGCGGGAGTGTCGCCTACGAGCAGTACTTC	CASSRTSGSVAYEQYF
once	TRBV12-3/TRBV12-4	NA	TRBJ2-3	TGTGCCAGCAGTTTAGCGGGTGGGCAGCAGTATTTT	CASSLAGGQQYF
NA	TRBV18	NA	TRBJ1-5	TGTGCCAGCCAAGCCGGGGGTGGAGATCAGCCCCAGCATTTT	CASQAGGGDQPQHF
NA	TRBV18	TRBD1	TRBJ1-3	TGTGCCAGCTCACCCCAGACAGGGGACCGCTCTGGAAACACCATATATTTT	CASSPQTGDRSGNTIYF
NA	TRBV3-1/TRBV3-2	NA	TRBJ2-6	TGTGCCAGCAAATTCCAAGGGGAGGCAGGGGCCAACGTCCTGACTTTC	CASKFQGEAGANVLTF
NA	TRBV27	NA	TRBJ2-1	TGTGCCAGCAGGAGACAGGACGTCACGCCTTACAATGAGCAGTTCTTC	CASRRQDVTPYNEQFF
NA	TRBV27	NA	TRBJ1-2	TGTGCCAGCAGTTTCCGGACAGACTCGAGCTATGGCTACACCTTC	CASSFRTDSSYGYTF
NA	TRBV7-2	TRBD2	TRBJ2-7	TGTGCCAGCAGCTTGTTACTAGCGGGAGTGGGGGAGCAGTACTTC	CASSLLLAGVGEQYF
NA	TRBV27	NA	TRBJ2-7	TGTGCCAGCAGTTTCTCACGGACAGCCTACGAGCAGTACTTC	CASSFSRTAYEQYF
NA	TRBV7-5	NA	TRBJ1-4	TGTGCCAGAAGCTTACTTACCCTGAGCGCAACTAATGAAAAACTGTTTTTT	CARSLLTLSATNEKLFF
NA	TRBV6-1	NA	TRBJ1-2	TGTGCCAGCAGTGAATCCTCGGGACTCCACTATGGCTACACCTTC	CASSESSGLHYGYTF
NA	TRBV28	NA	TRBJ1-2	TGTGCCAGCAACTCAGGGTTTTCTGGCTACACCTTC	CASNSGFSGYTF